Sequencing of this TCR beta chain was carried out in a study of blood T cell repertoires in COVID-19. Across the study: Samples taken during acute and convalescent COVID-19 were collected in the United States, Italy and Spain. Sample material is recorded as cDNA or gDNA derived from T cells, B-cell-depleted T cells, or PBMCs.

V was cut by 7 bases and J by 5 bases, with 9 bases left in between. The CDR3 covers 12 residues. Germline loops: CDR1 LNHDA, CDR2 SQIVND (reference sequence). Under the authors' procedure: Reference gene primer amplification gave estimated nucleated cell counts. Assay used: immunoSEQ multiplex PCR; TCRdb lists only in-frame clones, some missing. The DNA was the basis for D and trimming; V, J and clone size are from that table. Of roughly 62,000 clones listed, 87% were seen once; the top ten hold around a tenth. This clone was detected a few times. Material: peripheral blood. The sequence derives from a human donor with acute or convalescent COVID-19. The donor label of this sample is uncertain. V gene TRBV19 combines with J gene TRBJ1-5; D ambiguous. Here the CDR3 reads CASIASDQPQHF. CDR3 nucleotide sequence: TGTGCCAGTATTGCTTCGGATCAGCCCCAGCATTTT.